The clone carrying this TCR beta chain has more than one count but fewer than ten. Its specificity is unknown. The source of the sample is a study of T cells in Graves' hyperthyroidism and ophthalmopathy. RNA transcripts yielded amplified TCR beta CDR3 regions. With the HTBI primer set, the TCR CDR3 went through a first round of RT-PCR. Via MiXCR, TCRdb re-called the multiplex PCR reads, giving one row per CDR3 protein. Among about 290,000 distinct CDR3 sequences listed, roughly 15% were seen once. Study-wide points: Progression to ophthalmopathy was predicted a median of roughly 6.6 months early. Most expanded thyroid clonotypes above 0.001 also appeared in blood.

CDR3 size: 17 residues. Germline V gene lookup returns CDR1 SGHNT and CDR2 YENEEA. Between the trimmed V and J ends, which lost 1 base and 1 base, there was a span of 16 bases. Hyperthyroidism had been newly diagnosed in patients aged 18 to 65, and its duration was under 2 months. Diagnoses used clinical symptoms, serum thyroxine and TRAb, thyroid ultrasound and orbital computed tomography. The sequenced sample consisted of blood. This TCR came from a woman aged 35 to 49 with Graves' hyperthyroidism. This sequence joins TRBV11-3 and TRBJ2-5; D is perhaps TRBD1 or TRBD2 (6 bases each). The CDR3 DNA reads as TGTGCCAGCAGCTTAGGTACCTCCCCGGGGGCCCAAGAGACCCAGTACTTC. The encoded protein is CASSLGTSPGAQETQYF.